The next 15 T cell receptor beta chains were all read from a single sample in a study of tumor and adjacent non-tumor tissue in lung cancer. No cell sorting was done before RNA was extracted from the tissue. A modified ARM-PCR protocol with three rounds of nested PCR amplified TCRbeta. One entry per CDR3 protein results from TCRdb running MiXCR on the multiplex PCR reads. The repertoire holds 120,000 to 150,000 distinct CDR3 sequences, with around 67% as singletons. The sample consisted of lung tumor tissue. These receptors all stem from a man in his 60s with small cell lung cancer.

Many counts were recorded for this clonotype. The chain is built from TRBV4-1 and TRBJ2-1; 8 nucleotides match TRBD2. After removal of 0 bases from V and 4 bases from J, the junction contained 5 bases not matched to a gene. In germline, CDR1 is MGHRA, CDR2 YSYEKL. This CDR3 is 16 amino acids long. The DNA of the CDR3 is TGCGCCAGCAGCCAAGAATCAGCTAGCGGGTACAATGAGCAGTTCTTC. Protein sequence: CASSQESASGYNEQFF.

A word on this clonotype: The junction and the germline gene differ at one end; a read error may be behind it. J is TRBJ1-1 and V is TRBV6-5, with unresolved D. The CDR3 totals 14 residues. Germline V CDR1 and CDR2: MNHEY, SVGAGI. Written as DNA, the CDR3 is TGTGCCAGCAGTCAGACTGCCGTGAACACTGAAACTTCCTTT. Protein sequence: CASSQTAVNTETSF.

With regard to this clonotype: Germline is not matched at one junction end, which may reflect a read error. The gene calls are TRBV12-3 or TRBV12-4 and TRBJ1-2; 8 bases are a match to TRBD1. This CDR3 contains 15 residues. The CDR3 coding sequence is TGTGCCAGCAGTTCGCACCAGGGGGCAAACTATGGCTGCGCCTTC. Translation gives CASSSHQGANYGCAF.

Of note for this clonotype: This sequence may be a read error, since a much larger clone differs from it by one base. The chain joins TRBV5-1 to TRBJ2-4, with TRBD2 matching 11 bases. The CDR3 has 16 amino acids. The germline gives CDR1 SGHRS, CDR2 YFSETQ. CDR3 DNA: TGCGCCAGCAGCGGAGGGACTAGCGGCGGAAAAAACATTCTGTACTTC. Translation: CASSGGTSGGKNILYF.

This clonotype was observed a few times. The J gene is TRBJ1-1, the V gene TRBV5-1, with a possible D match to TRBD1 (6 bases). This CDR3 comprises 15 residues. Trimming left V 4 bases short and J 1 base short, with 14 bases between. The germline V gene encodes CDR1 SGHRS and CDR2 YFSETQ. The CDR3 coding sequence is TGCGCCAGCAGCCGAGCGGGACAAGGGAACACTGAAGCTTTCTTT. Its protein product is CASSRAGQGNTEAFF.

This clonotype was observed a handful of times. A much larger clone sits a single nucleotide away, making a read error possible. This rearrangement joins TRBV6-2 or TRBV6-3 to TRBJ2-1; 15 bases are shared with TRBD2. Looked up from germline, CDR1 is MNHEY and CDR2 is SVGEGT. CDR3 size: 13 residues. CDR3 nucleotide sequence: TGTGTCAGCGGACTAGCGGGAGGGCGTGAGCAGTTCTTC. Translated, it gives CVSGLAGGREQFF.

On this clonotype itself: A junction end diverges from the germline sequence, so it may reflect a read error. The CDR3 reads CASSHRRGSYDQYF. In DNA form, the CDR3 reads TGTGCCAGTAGTCACCGGAGGGGGTCCTACGATCAGTACTTC. V and J are TRBV12-3 or TRBV12-4 and TRBJ2-7, with D perhaps given as TRBD1 or TRBD2 (6 bases each). The CDR3 is made up of 14 amino acids.

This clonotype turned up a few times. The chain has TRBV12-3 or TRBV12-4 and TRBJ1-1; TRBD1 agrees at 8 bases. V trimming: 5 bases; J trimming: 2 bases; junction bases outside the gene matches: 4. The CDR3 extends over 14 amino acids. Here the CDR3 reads CASSRQGRNTEAFF. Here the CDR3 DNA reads TGTGCCAGCAGTAGACAGGGGCGAAACACTGAAGCTTTCTTT.

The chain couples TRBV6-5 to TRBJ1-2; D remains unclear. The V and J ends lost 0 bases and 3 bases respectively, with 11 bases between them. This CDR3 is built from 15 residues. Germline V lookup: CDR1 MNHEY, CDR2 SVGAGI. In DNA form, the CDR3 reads TGTGCCAGCAGTTACTCCGGTCAGACCCACTATGGCTACACCTTC. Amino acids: CASSYSGQTHYGYTF.

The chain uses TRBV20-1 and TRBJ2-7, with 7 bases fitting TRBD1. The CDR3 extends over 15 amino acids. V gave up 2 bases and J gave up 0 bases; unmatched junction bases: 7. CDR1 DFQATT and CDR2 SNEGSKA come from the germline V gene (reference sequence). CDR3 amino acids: CSARRTGVGSYEQYF. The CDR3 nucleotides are TGCAGTGCTAGACGTACAGGGGTTGGCTCCTACGAGCAGTACTTC.

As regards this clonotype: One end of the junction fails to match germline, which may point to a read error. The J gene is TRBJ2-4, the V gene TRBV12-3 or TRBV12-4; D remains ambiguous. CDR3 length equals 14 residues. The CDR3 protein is CPSSFGHAKNIQYF. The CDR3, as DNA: TGTCCCAGCAGTTTCGGCCATGCCAAAAACATTCAGTACTTC.

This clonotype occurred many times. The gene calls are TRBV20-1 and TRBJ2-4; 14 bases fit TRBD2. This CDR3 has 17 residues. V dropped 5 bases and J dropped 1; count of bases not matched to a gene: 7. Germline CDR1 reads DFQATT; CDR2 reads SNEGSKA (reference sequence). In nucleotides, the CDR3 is TGCAGTGCTCCGGGACTAGCGGGAGCTGGTGCCAAAAACATTCAGTACTTC. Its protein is CSAPGLAGAGAKNIQYF.

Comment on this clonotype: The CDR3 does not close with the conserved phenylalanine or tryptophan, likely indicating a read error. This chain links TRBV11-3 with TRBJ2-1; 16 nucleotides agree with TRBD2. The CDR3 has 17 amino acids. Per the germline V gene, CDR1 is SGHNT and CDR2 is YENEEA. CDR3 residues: CPSSSGLAGGPYNGQFL. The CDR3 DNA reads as TGTCCCAGCAGCTCGGGACTAGCGGGAGGGCCCTACAATGGGCAGTTCCTC.

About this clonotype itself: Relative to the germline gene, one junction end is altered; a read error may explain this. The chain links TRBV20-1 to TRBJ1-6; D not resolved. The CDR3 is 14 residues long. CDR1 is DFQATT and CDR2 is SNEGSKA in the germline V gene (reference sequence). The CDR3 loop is CSTRGVSYNSPLHF. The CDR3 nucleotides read TGCAGTACTAGAGGAGTATCGTATAATTCACCCCTCCACTTC.

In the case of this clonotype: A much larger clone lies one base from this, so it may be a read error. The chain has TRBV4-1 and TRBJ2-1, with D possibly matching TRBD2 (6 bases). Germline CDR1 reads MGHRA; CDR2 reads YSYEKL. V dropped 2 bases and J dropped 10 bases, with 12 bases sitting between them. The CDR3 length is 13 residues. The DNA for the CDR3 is TGCGCCAGCAGCCAAACCCGGAGGGCCGAGCAGTTCTTC. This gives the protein CASSQTRRAEQFF.